A single sample is the source of the 32 T cell receptor beta chains below, sequenced in a study of shared clonotypes between healthy human individuals. Generated by immunoSEQ multiplex PCR, the TCRdb table keeps only in-frame clones and is missing some. This sample has approximately 740,000 clones, with roughly 70% found just once. The specimen sequenced was memory CD4+ T cells sorted from blood. Stated subset: CD45RA-negative fraction. The origin of the receptors is a woman younger than 45 in good health.

This clone has only a few counts. The genes are TRBV5-1 and TRBJ1-5, with D perhaps TRBD1 (6 bases). The germline gives CDR1 SGHRS, CDR2 YFSETQ. Trimming removed 2 bases from V and 3 bases from J, with 15 bases in between. The CDR3 totals 16 residues. The CDR3 protein is CASSLWGAHDNQPQHF. In nucleotides, the CDR3 is TGCGCCAGCAGCTTATGGGGGGCGCATGACAATCAGCCCCAGCATTTT. Using reference TRBV5-1 and TRBJ1-5 for the parts outside the CDR3, the full variable domain is KAGVTQTPRYLIKTRGQQVTLSCSPISGHRSVSWYQQTPGQGLQFLFEYFSETQRNKGNFPGRFSGRQFSNSRSEMNVSTLELGDSALYLCASSLWGAHDNQPQHFGDGTRLSIL.

The genes are TRBV25-1 and TRBJ2-3; no clear D gene. CDR1 is MGHDK, CDR2 SYGVNS, per germline. V was cut by 7 bases and J by 1 base, with 9 bases left in between. The CDR3 spans 13 residues. The DNA for the CDR3 is TGTGCCAGCAATGAGGCAGGCACAGATACGCAGTATTTT. It codes for CASNEAGTDTQYF.

This clone was recorded once. The chain uses TRBV1 and TRBJ2-5. The J call may be in error: the DNA end matches TRBJ2-7 better. TRBV1 is tagged as a pseudogene. The CDR3 is 16 residues long. The CDR3 bases are TGCACCAGCAGCCAAGGATTGTTAGGGCACCCCTACGAGCAGTACTTC. It is translated as CTSSQGLLGHPYEQYF.

This clone was seen more than once but under ten times. CDR3 loop: CATRAEMDIQYF. The CDR3 coding sequence is TGTGCCACCAGAGCGGAGATGGACATTCAGTACTTC. The chain uses TRBV10-3 and TRBJ2-4; TRBD2 might be the D (5 bases). This CDR3 is 12 amino acids long. V was pared by 10 bases and J by 8 bases, with 15 bases between. Germline V lookup: CDR1 ENHRY, CDR2 SYGVKD.

J is TRBJ2-5 and V is TRBV30, with D tentatively TRBD1 (5 bases). The DNA end is a closer match to TRBJ2-7, so the J assignment may be wrong. The CDR3 totals 14 residues. The germline gives CDR1 GTSNPN, CDR2 SVGIG (reference sequence). The CDR3 DNA is TGTGCCTGGAGCCGTACCAGACAGTCCTACGAGCAGTACTTC. It translates to CAWSRTRQSYEQYF.

This rearrangement joins TRBV10-1 to TRBJ2-3; either TRBD1 or TRBD2 may supply D (5 bases each). Germline CDR1 is WNHNN and CDR2 is SYGVQD (reference sequence). This CDR3 comprises 15 residues. The V gene lost 3 bases and the J gene lost 7 bases, with 17 bases spanning the gap. The CDR3, as DNA: TGCGCCAGCAGTGAAAGGGAGATGGGGCGCAATACGCAGTATTTT. Its protein product is CASSEREMGRNTQYF.

The chain uses TRBV2 and TRBJ1-4; D remains ambiguous. Germline V lookup: CDR1 SNHLY, CDR2 FYNNEI. The CDR3 runs 15 residues. Trimming left V 3 bases short and J 5 bases short, with 13 bases between. The CDR3 bases are TGTGCCAGCAGTGAGCTTGTGACGGCGAATGAAAAACTGTTTTTT. Protein: CASSELVTANEKLFF.

The chain employs TRBV11-2 and TRBJ2-6; D not certain. Germline CDR1 SGHAT, CDR2 FQNNGV. Trimming cost V 5 bases and J 1 base, with 9 bases left between them. The CDR3 consists of 15 residues. CDR3 nucleotide sequence: TGTGCCAGCAGCATCGTGAGGTCTGGGGCCAACGTCCTGACTTTC. It specifies CASSIVRSGANVLTF.

On this clone itself: A far larger clone is one nucleotide away, so this likely arose from a read error. This chain's CDR3 is CASSYISGRWDTQYF. CDR3 nucleotide sequence: TGTGCCAGCAGTTATATTAGCGGGAGATGGGATACGCAGTATTTT. V usage is TRBV7-2 and J usage is TRBJ2-3; TRBD2 matches at 9 bases. V lost 6 bases to trimming and J lost 6 bases; unmatched junction nucleotides: 10. The CDR3 extends over 15 amino acids. The germline gives CDR1 SGHTA, CDR2 FQGNSA.

The chain couples TRBV5-5 to TRBJ1-2, with D possibly being TRBD1 (5 bases). Trimming left V 1 base short and J 8 bases short, with 18 bases between. CDR3 size: 15 residues. From germline, CDR1 is SGHKS and CDR2 YYEKEE (reference sequence). The CDR3, as DNA: TGTGCCAGCAGCTTGATTCTCGGCCAGGGAGGCGGCTACACCTTC. This translates into CASSLILGQGGGYTF.

The genes are TRBV28 and TRBJ1-5, with D tentatively TRBD1 (5 bases). The CDR3 spans 15 residues. The V end was cut by 7 bases, the J end by 0 bases, with 13 bases between. Per germline, CDR1 MDHEN and CDR2 SYDVKM. CDR3 loop: CASITGTDSNQPQHF. In nucleotides, the CDR3 is TGTGCCAGCATCACCGGGACGGATAGCAATCAGCCCCAGCATTTT.

The chain uses TRBV7-9 and TRBJ2-1; no clear D gene. Germline V gives CDR1 SEHNR, CDR2 FQNEAQ (reference sequence). CDR3 length equals 16 residues. With 2 bases removed from V and 3 bases from J, the gap between germline ends came to 14 bases. CDR3 DNA: TGTGCCAGCAGCTTATTAAGGCCCAGGAGCTACAATGAGCAGTTCTTC. Residues: CASSLLRPRSYNEQFF.

The chain links TRBV6-6 to TRBJ1-3; 8 bases are a match to TRBD1. Germline values: CDR1 MNHNY, CDR2 SVGAGI (reference sequence). The CDR3 extends over 16 amino acids. The J segment lost 0 bases and the V segment lost 7 bases, leaving 8 bases of the junction unmatched. The CDR3 DNA follows: TGTGCCAGCACCCAAGGACAGGGCGTCTCTGGAAACACCATATATTTT. It yields the protein CASTQGQGVSGNTIYF.

The genes are TRBV10-3 and TRBJ2-1; possibly TRBD1 for D (6 bases). Germline V gene lookup returns CDR1 ENHRY and CDR2 SYGVKD. The CDR3 runs to 14 residues. Trimming pared 8 bases from V and 3 bases from J, leaving 14 bases between. The CDR3 bases are TGTGCCATCGCGGCAGGGGAAGGCTACAATGAGCAGTTCTTC. This translates into CAIAAGEGYNEQFF.

V and J are TRBV11-2 and TRBJ1-2; no reliable D call. The length of the CDR3 is 13 residues. Germline lookup yields CDR1 SGHAT and CDR2 FQNNGV. V dropped 4 bases and J dropped 4 bases, with 10 bases sitting between them. The CDR3 coding sequence is TGTGCCAGCAGCTCCTCCGGAGGCTATGGCTACACCTTC. Translation: CASSSSGGYGYTF.

This chain uses TRBV28 with TRBJ2-7; no clear D. Germline CDR1 is MDHEN and CDR2 is SYDVKM. V was cut by 4 bases and J by 4 bases, with 17 bases left in between. The CDR3 loop spans 15 amino acids. DNA of the CDR3: TGTGCCAGCAGTTCCGCAACGACCTCTAATTACGAGCAGTACTTC. This translates into CASSSATTSNYEQYF.

This clone was recorded many times. The chain couples TRBV7-2 to TRBJ2-7, with D possibly matching TRBD1 (5 bases). V dropped 8 bases and J dropped 7 bases, with 15 bases sitting between them. Germline CDR1 reads SGHTA; CDR2 reads FQGNSA. The CDR3 length is 12 residues. In DNA form, the CDR3 reads TGTGCCAGCTCTAGGGGCGGCTCGGAGCAGTACTTC. This gives the protein CASSRGGSEQYF.

The chain recombines TRBV10-1 with TRBJ1-1, with D tentatively TRBD1 (5 bases). Per the germline V gene, CDR1 is WNHNN and CDR2 is SYGVQD (reference sequence). The length of the CDR3 is 14 residues. Trimming cost V 6 bases and J 5 bases, with 16 bases left between them. Here the CDR3 DNA reads TGCGCCAGCAGGGCTGGGACCGGGTCGACTGAAGCTTTCTTT. Translation gives CASRAGTGSTEAFF.

A word on this clone: The same CDR3 is also encoded by other DNA sequences in this sample. The V and J genes are TRBV5-1 and TRBJ2-1; 8 nucleotides line up with TRBD1. The CDR3 is 15 residues long. After removal of 4 bases from V and 1 base from J, the junction contained 4 bases not matched to a gene. Germline CDR1 is SGHRS and CDR2 is YFSETQ. The DNA for the CDR3 is TGCGCCAGCAGCCCGAGGACAGGGTCCTACAATGAGCAGTTCTTC. Its translation: CASSPRTGSYNEQFF.

The chain uses TRBV28 and TRBJ2-5, with 11 bases lining up with TRBD1. The germline CDR1 and CDR2 sequences are MDHEN and SYDVKM. This CDR3 is 16 amino acids long. The V segment lost 6 bases and the J segment 5 bases; nucleotides outside the gene matches: 11. CDR3 sequence reads: CASSIGTGGLVETQYF. The CDR3 region has the DNA TGTGCCAGCAGCATAGGGACAGGGGGTCTGGTGGAGACCCAGTACTTC.

This clone has more than one count but fewer than ten. This chain joins TRBV9 and TRBJ2-1; D call uncertain. Trimming removed 2 bases from V and 4 bases from J, with 10 bases in between. Germline lookup yields CDR1 SGDLS and CDR2 YYNGEE. The CDR3 sequence is 14 residues long. CDR3: CASSVSREYNEQFF. The CDR3 DNA sequence: TGTGCCAGCAGCGTTTCCCGAGAGTACAATGAGCAGTTCTTC.

This sequence joins TRBV6-1 and TRBJ2-1; tentatively, D is TRBD1 or TRBD2 (6 bases each). Trimming left V 8 bases short and J 9 bases short, with 17 bases between. This CDR3 is built from 13 residues. Germline CDR1 is MNHNS and CDR2 is SASEGT. This CDR3 reads CASGTGARLEQFF. The CDR3 bases are TGTGCCAGCGGAACGGGGGCGCGGCTTGAGCAGTTCTTC.

In this sample, this clone turned up once. This sample includes further DNA sequences coding for the same CDR3. The chain employs TRBV7-3 and TRBJ1-1; 8 positions agree with TRBD1. This CDR3 is built from 13 residues. With 5 bases clipped from V and 4 bases from J, the junction kept 3 bases outside the gene matches. In germline, CDR1 is SGHTA, CDR2 FQGTGA. The CDR3 loop is CASSLTGGTEAFF. The CDR3 DNA is TGTGCCAGCAGCCTTACAGGGGGCACTGAAGCTTTCTTT.

This rearrangement joins TRBV19 to TRBJ2-7; 11 positions agree with TRBD1. Trimming took 6 bases from V and 6 from J; bases not matched to a gene: 13. The CDR3 covers 16 residues. The germline V gene has CDR1 LNHDA and CDR2 SQIVND (reference sequence). The CDR3 sequence is CASRSIGTGGWGEQYF. CDR3 nucleotide sequence: TGTGCCAGTAGATCCATCGGGACAGGGGGTTGGGGCGAGCAGTACTTC. The variable domain in full, with the rest retrieved from reference TRBV19 and TRBJ2-7, is DGGITQSPKYLFRKEGQNVTLSCEQNLNHDAMYWYRQDPGQGLRLIYYSQIVNDFQKGDIAEGYSVSREKKESFPLTVTSAQKNPTAFYLCASRSIGTGGWGEQYFGPGTRLTVT.

This sequence joins TRBV21-1 and TRBJ2-4. TRBV21-1 is deemed a pseudogene. The CDR3 sequence is 18 residues long. The CDR3 DNA reads TGTGCCAGCAGCAAAGTCCGGCACAGATCCTTATCGGGAAACATTCAGTACTTC. This encodes CASSKVRHRSLSGNIQYF.

A word on this clone: The identical CDR3 is also encoded by other nucleotide sequences in the sample. The J gene is TRBJ2-3, the V gene TRBV11-2; 8 bases are shared with TRBD1. The V and J ends lost 1 base and 2 bases, in that order; junction bases with no gene match: 5. Per the germline V gene, CDR1 is SGHAT and CDR2 is FQNNGV. CDR3 length: 16 amino acids. The CDR3 nucleotides are TGTGCCAGCAGCTTAGGGGCAGGGGGCGTCACAGATACGCAGTATTTT. The encoded protein is CASSLGAGGVTDTQYF.

J is TRBJ2-2 and V is TRBV5-4, with D maybe TRBD1 (6 bases). This CDR3 spans 16 amino acids. Germline assignment: CDR1 SGHNT and CDR2 YYREEE (reference sequence). Trimming stripped 4 bases from V and 4 bases from J, with 17 bases between. This CDR3 reads CASSLQGWVGTGELFF. The CDR3 coding sequence is TGTGCCAGCAGCCTACAGGGTTGGGTGGGCACCGGGGAGCTGTTTTTT.

V and J are TRBV6-1 and TRBJ2-1; 13 nucleotides align to TRBD2. Germline V gene data show CDR1 as MNHNS and CDR2 as SASEGT. The CDR3 consists of 16 residues. The V segment lost 4 bases and the J segment 2 bases; nucleotides outside the gene matches: 2. In DNA form, the CDR3 reads TGTGCCAGCAGTGGAGGGACTAGCGGGACCTACAATGAGCAGTTCTTC. This codes for CASSGGTSGTYNEQFF.

This sequence joins TRBV5-4 and TRBJ1-2, with 9 nucleotides matching TRBD1. The CDR3 runs 15 residues. Germline CDR1 SGHNT, CDR2 YYREEE (reference sequence). V lost 0 bases, J lost 8 bases, and 8 bases stayed unmatched. CDR3 bases: TGTGCCAGCAGCTTGGTTTCCCGACAGGGGGTAGGCTACACCTTC. It codes for CASSLVSRQGVGYTF.

This clone was seen a few times. The chain joins TRBV7-9 to TRBJ2-3; 8 positions agree with TRBD2. V lost 4 bases and J lost 0; bases outside the gene matches: 9. This CDR3 region has 17 residues. Germline V lookup: CDR1 SEHNR, CDR2 FQNEAQ (reference sequence). The CDR3 DNA is TGTGCCAGCAGCTCGGCGGGAGGACTAATTAGCACAGATACGCAGTATTTT. Translated, it gives CASSSAGGLISTDTQYF.

The V and J genes are TRBV7-9 and TRBJ2-7, with unresolved D. The V end lost 1 base, the J end lost 2 bases, and 9 bases lay between the germline ends. Germline CDR1 reads SEHNR; CDR2 reads FQNEAQ (reference sequence). This CDR3 region has 14 residues. CDR3 in amino acids: CASSLEDRTYEQYF. The CDR3 DNA is TGTGCCAGCAGCTTAGAAGACCGAACCTACGAGCAGTACTTC.

CDR3 sequence: CASSQDLLAGGGDEQYF. The CDR3 DNA reads as TGTGCCAGCAGCCAAGATCTACTAGCGGGAGGTGGGGACGAGCAGTACTTC. The rearrangement joins TRBV4-2 to TRBJ2-5; TRBD2 matches at 12 bases. The assigned J gene may be wrong: the sequence end matches TRBJ2-7 better. The CDR3 has 17 residues. The germline V gene has CDR1 LGHNA and CDR2 YNFKEQ.